Below are 29 T cell receptor beta chains sequenced from a single sample in a study of T cell responses to AZD1222 COVID-19 vaccine. Only in-frame clones appear in the TCRdb table, and some are missing; sequencing was by immunoSEQ multiplex PCR. Of around 260,000 clones in the sample, just over 90% were seen once. The sample consisted of peripheral blood, taken on day 0 of AZD1222 vaccination. Receptors were obtained from an adult in good health.

The gene calls are TRBV5-1 and TRBJ1-1, with TRBD1 matching over 9 bases. CDR3 length: 15 amino acids. Germline trimming cut 3 bases from V and 5 bases from J; bases unmatched to any gene: 8. Germline V gene data show CDR1 as SGHRS and CDR2 as YFSETQ. In DNA, the CDR3 is TGCGCCAGCAGCTCTCAGGGGGGACAGGGAACTGAAGCTTTCTTT. Amino acid sequence: CASSSQGGQGTEAFF.

The gene calls are TRBV29-1 and TRBJ2-7, with 9 bases fitting TRBD1. The CDR3 runs to 13 residues. The V segment lost 7 bases and the J segment 2 bases; nucleotides outside the gene matches: 6. CDR1 is SQVTM, CDR2 ANQGSEA, per germline. This CDR3 is CSATGTGTYEQYF. In DNA form, the CDR3 reads TGCAGCGCCACCGGGACAGGGACCTACGAGCAGTACTTC.

CDR3 sequence: CAIKQGANSYEQYF. CDR3 in DNA: TGTGCCATAAAACAGGGGGCTAACTCCTACGAGCAGTACTTC. The rearrangement joins TRBV10-3 to TRBJ2-7; TRBD1 matches 9 bases. J lost 0 bases, V lost 9 bases, and 6 bases had no gene match. Germline V gene data show CDR1 as ENHRY and CDR2 as SYGVKD. The CDR3 is made up of 14 amino acids.

This chain uses TRBV6-4 with TRBJ2-7, with a weak D call TRBD2 (6 bases). CDR1 is MRHNA and CDR2 is SNTAGT in the germline V gene. Trimming left V 6 bases short and J 6 bases short, with 21 bases between. This CDR3 has 15 amino acids. In DNA form, the CDR3 reads TGTGCCAGCAGGCAAGGAGGGCCGTGTGAGTGCGAGCAGTACTTC. Translated, it gives CASRQGGPCECEQYF.

V is TRBV29-1 and J is TRBJ2-7; perhaps TRBD1 as D (5 bases). This CDR3 spans 13 amino acids. In germline, CDR1 is SQVTM, CDR2 ANQGSEA. Deletions cut 4 bases from V and 6 bases from J, with 16 bases between. The DNA for the CDR3 is TGCAGCGTTGGGGTAGGCAGGGCGATCGAGCAGTACTTC. Protein sequence: CSVGVGRAIEQYF.

The chain combines TRBV6-5 with TRBJ2-1; 10 nucleotides line up with TRBD1. The CDR3 consists of 15 residues. The V and J ends lost 2 bases and 7 bases, in that order; junction bases with no gene match: 5. Looked up from germline, CDR1 is MNHEY and CDR2 is SVGAGI. CDR3 nucleotides: TGTGCCAGCAGTTACCATCGGACAGGGGGAAATGAGCAGTTCTTC. Its protein product is CASSYHRTGGNEQFF.

The V call is TRBV18, the J call TRBJ2-3; D may be TRBD2 (5 bases). CDR1 is KGHSH, CDR2 LQKENI, per germline. Trimming removed 2 bases at V and 5 bases at J, with 11 bases between. The CDR3 length is 14 residues. The CDR3 sequence: CASSPFGMVDTQYF. CDR3 DNA sequence: TGTGCCAGCTCACCATTCGGGATGGTAGATACGCAGTATTTT.

This clone was recorded once. This rearrangement joins TRBV5-5 to TRBJ2-7; 7 positions match TRBD1. Germline V gene data show CDR1 as SGHKS and CDR2 as YYEKEE (reference sequence). The CDR3 runs 15 residues. J gave up 0 bases and V 3 bases, and 6 bases lay outside the gene matches. The CDR3, as DNA: TGTGCCAGCAGCTCAATCCGGGACAGCTCCTACGAGCAGTACTTC. Its translation is CASSSIRDSSYEQYF. Full variable domain (rest looked up from reference TRBV5-5 and TRBJ2-7): DAGVTQSPTHLIKTRGQQVTLRCSPISGHKSVSWYQQVLGQGPQFIFQYYEKEERGRGNFPDRFSARQFPNYSSELNVNALLLGDSALYLCASSSIRDSSYEQYFGPGTRLTVT.

In this sample, this clone turned up once. The DNA of the CDR3 is TGCGCCAGCAGTTCGACTAGCGGGGGGCGAGATACGCAGTATTTT. The encoded protein is CASSSTSGGRDTQYF. This sequence joins TRBV10-1 and TRBJ2-3; 13 nucleotides line up with TRBD2. V lost 5 bases to trimming and J lost 5 bases; unmatched junction nucleotides: 4. The CDR3 contains 15 residues. Germline CDR1 WNHNN, CDR2 SYGVQD (reference sequence).

The chain is built from TRBV27 and TRBJ2-7, with D hard to call. CDR1 is MNHEY, CDR2 SMNVEV, per germline (reference sequence). V dropped 8 bases and J dropped 2 bases, with 13 bases sitting between them. The CDR3 consists of 13 residues. Here the CDR3 reads CASEWVNPYEQYF. The CDR3 bases are TGTGCCAGCGAGTGGGTTAATCCCTACGAGCAGTACTTC.

This rearrangement joins TRBV7-2 to TRBJ2-5; D uncertain. The V gene's germline CDR1 is SGHTA and CDR2 FQGNSA. The CDR3 contains 14 residues. V lost 5 bases, J lost 7 bases, and 17 bases lay in between. The chain's CDR3 is CASSVAAAVGTQYF. The CDR3 nucleotides are TGTGCCAGCAGCGTGGCGGCAGCCGTAGGGACCCAGTACTTC.

This sequence joins TRBV7-9 and TRBJ1-4; D is ambiguous. The CDR3 length is 16 residues. V lost 4 bases and J lost 8, with 20 bases in between. Germline CDR1 reads SEHNR; CDR2 reads FQNEAQ (reference sequence). The CDR3 reads CASSSSSGIALEKLFF. CDR3 DNA sequence: TGTGCCAGCAGCTCATCCTCCGGGATTGCCTTGGAAAAACTGTTTTTT. Full variable domain (outside the CDR3, taken from reference TRBV7-9 and TRBJ1-4): DTGVSQNPRHKITKRGQNVTFRCDPISEHNRLYWYRQTLGQGPEFLTYFQNEAQLEKSRLLSDRFSAERPKGSFSTLEIQRTEQGDSAMYLCASSSSSGIALEKLFFGSGTQLSVL.

The rearrangement links TRBV5-1 to TRBJ2-3; 7 bases align to TRBD1. The length of the CDR3 is 15 residues. The germline V gene encodes CDR1 SGHRS and CDR2 YFSETQ. After removal of 5 bases from V and 6 bases from J, the junction contained 12 bases not matched to a gene. The CDR3 bases are TGCGCCAGCAGTTCAACAGGGGCTTCGGGGGATACGCAGTATTTT. Encoded protein: CASSSTGASGDTQYF.

This sequence joins TRBV9 and TRBJ1-1; TRBD1 matches 9 bases. J lost 1 base, V lost 7 bases, and 5 bases had no gene match. The length of the CDR3 is 14 residues. Germline V gene sequence: CDR1 SGDLS, CDR2 YYNGEE. CDR3 nucleotides: TGTGCCAGCGGACAGGGGCAAGGGAACACTGAAGCTTTCTTT. It codes for CASGQGQGNTEAFF.

The V and J genes are TRBV28 and TRBJ1-1; the match to TRBD1 covers 9 bases. Looked up from germline, CDR1 is MDHEN and CDR2 is SYDVKM. This CDR3 has 17 amino acids. The V and J ends lost 6 bases and 1 base, in that order; junction bases with no gene match: 12. CDR3 sequence reads: CASSTPWGQGGNTEAFF. In nucleotides, the CDR3 is TGTGCCAGCAGCACCCCTTGGGGACAGGGTGGGAACACTGAAGCTTTCTTT.

The chain recombines TRBV10-3 with TRBJ2-1; 11 bases fit TRBD1. Germline V lookup: CDR1 ENHRY, CDR2 SYGVKD. The CDR3 contains 18 residues. The J segment lost 2 bases and the V segment lost 10 bases, leaving 16 bases of the junction unmatched. In DNA form, the CDR3 reads TGTGCCACCAACGCCCAAGGACAGGGGGCAAGGCCCTACAATGAGCAGTTCTTC. It encodes CATNAQGQGARPYNEQFF.

The CDR3 DNA reads as TGTGCCAGCAGCCGGACAGATACACTTAACTATGGCTACACCTTC. Translation: CASSRTDTLNYGYTF. The chain employs TRBV5-4 and TRBJ1-2; the D gene is possibly TRBD1 (6 bases). There are 15 residues in the CDR3. The germline V gene encodes CDR1 SGHNT and CDR2 YYREEE (reference sequence). With 4 bases removed from V and 1 base from J, the gap between germline ends came to 14 bases.

The table lists this clone with a count of one. The chain combines TRBV29-1 with TRBJ1-3; D possibly corresponds to TRBD1 (5 bases). The CDR3 consists of 14 residues. Trimming pared 7 bases from V and 0 bases from J, leaving 13 bases between. In germline, CDR1 is SQVTM, CDR2 ANQGSEA. The CDR3 region has the DNA TGCAGCGCCGATTCAGGGAGCTCTGGAAACACCATATATTTT. It specifies CSADSGSSGNTIYF.

The CDR3 region is CSVRSGSVNEQFF. CDR3 coding DNA: TGCAGCGTTAGGAGCGGGAGTGTAAATGAGCAGTTCTTC. The chain recombines TRBV29-1 with TRBJ2-1, with 8 bases identical to TRBD2. Trimming removed 5 bases from V and 7 bases from J; junction bases left unmatched: 7. The CDR3 runs 13 residues. Per the germline V gene, CDR1 is SQVTM and CDR2 is ANQGSEA.

The V and J genes are TRBV4-1 and TRBJ2-7; 8 nucleotides agree with TRBD2. The CDR3 is made up of 15 amino acids. Unmatched junction bases numbered 7, after V lost 1 base and J lost 5 bases. The germline V gene encodes CDR1 MGHRA and CDR2 YSYEKL. The CDR3 loop is CASSQAPGGPDEQYF. Written as DNA, the CDR3 is TGCGCCAGCAGCCAAGCACCGGGAGGGCCGGACGAGCAGTACTTC.

The chain uses TRBV4-2 and TRBJ1-2; D perhaps matches TRBD1 (6 bases). The CDR3 extends over 15 amino acids. The germline V gene encodes CDR1 LGHNA and CDR2 YNFKEQ. V gave up 0 bases and J gave up 6 bases, with 14 bases separating them. The CDR3 sequence is CASSQDLGTLDGYTF. In nucleotides, the CDR3 is TGTGCCAGCAGCCAAGATCTGGGGACACTGGATGGCTACACCTTC.

The rearrangement uses TRBV4-2 and TRBJ1-3; 8 nucleotides agree with TRBD1. J lost 4 bases, V lost 4 bases, and 9 bases had no gene match. The germline V gene encodes CDR1 LGHNA and CDR2 YNFKEQ. This CDR3 region has 16 residues. The CDR3 spells CASSPTQGADGNTIYF. CDR3 nucleotide sequence: TGTGCCAGCAGCCCCACTCAGGGGGCAGACGGAAACACCATATATTTT.

The genes are TRBV6-6 and TRBJ1-3; 7 positions match TRBD1. The CDR3 has 16 amino acids. Germline loops: CDR1 MNHNY, CDR2 SVGAGI (reference sequence). J lost 0 bases, V lost 5 bases, and 7 bases had no gene match. The CDR3 is CASSRQGPNSGNTIYF. The CDR3 nucleotides are TGTGCCAGCAGTCGACAGGGACCGAACTCTGGAAACACCATATATTTT.

This clone was observed a few times. The V call is TRBV24-1, the J call TRBJ2-2; 7 bases are a match to TRBD2. Germline V gene lookup returns CDR1 KGHDR and CDR2 SFDVKD. CDR3 length: 15 amino acids. Unmatched junction bases numbered 10, after V lost 4 bases and J lost 9 bases. The CDR3 DNA sequence: TGTGCCACCAGTGACCCTTCTAGCGGACCAAGGGAGCTGTTTTTT. This translates into CATSDPSSGPRELFF.

The chain is built from TRBV18 and TRBJ1-3; 9 bases agree with TRBD1. This CDR3 is 17 amino acids long. CDR1 and CDR2 from the germline V gene are KGHSH and LQKENI. With 2 bases clipped from V and 2 bases from J, the junction kept 7 bases outside the gene matches. The CDR3 nucleotides are TGTGCCAGCTCACCAAGAGTAACAGGGGGCCCTGGAAACACCATATATTTT. It is translated as CASSPRVTGGPGNTIYF.

J is TRBJ2-2 and V is TRBV7-9; D is unresolved. Germline CDR1 reads SEHNR; CDR2 reads FQNEAQ (reference sequence). This CDR3 has 16 residues. Trimming left V 0 bases short and J 7 bases short, with 15 bases between. CDR3 protein: CASSLADSLRIGELFF. CDR3 nucleotides: TGTGCCAGCAGCTTAGCGGATTCACTGAGGATCGGGGAGCTGTTTTTT.

The chain joins TRBV6-5 to TRBJ1-6; possible D gene TRBD1, 6 bases. V dropped 0 bases and J dropped 8 bases, with 11 bases sitting between them. The germline V gene encodes CDR1 MNHEY and CDR2 SVGAGI. The CDR3 sequence is 15 residues long. CDR3 loop: CASSYSGQLDSPLHF. CDR3 nucleotides: TGTGCCAGCAGTTACTCTGGACAGCTGGATTCACCCCTCCACTTT.

The chain recombines TRBV5-4 with TRBJ1-5; 9 bases align to TRBD1. CDR1 and CDR2 (germline): SGHNT, YYREEE (reference sequence). The V segment lost 5 bases and the J segment 10 bases; nucleotides outside the gene matches: 13. The CDR3 runs 15 residues. This CDR3 is CASSFTGGTPGPQHF. For the CDR3, the DNA is TGTGCCAGCAGTTTTACAGGGGGCACCCCCGGACCCCAGCATTTT.

The chain has TRBV5-1 and TRBJ1-3, with 7 bases that match TRBD1. V gave up 0 bases and J gave up 0 bases; unmatched junction bases: 3. CDR3 length: 16 residues. Germline V gene sequence: CDR1 SGHRS, CDR2 YFSETQ. The CDR3 DNA sequence: TGCGCCAGCAGCTTGGCGACAGGGAGCTCTGGAAACACCATATATTTT. Protein product: CASSLATGSSGNTIYF.